A selection of T cell receptor beta chains follows, all from one sample in a study of T cells in Graves' hyperthyroidism and ophthalmopathy. TCRdb used MiXCR to reprocess the multiplex PCR reads, holding one entry per CDR3 protein. The sample shows 300,000 to 400,000 distinct CDR3 sequences, roughly 14% of them seen only once. The sequenced material came from blood. The receptors here all came from a young woman with Graves' ophthalmopathy. CDR3s include the opening cysteine and the closing phenylalanine or tryptophan. The order of the fields is CDR3 length, clone size, J gene, V gene, D gene, CDR3 protein, CDR3 DNA. The D gene is left open where the match is weak. Clone size, where shown, is once, few, many, or a class for clones that have expanded.

>16|many|TRBJ2-2|TRBV20-1|NA
CSARDGSDRNTGELFF
TGCAGTGCTAGAGATGGCAGCGACAGGAACACCGGGGAGCTGTTTTTT
>14|NA|TRBJ2-2|TRBV19|TRBD1
CASRDRANTGELFF
TGTGCCAGCCGGGACAGGGCGAACACCGGGGAGCTGTTTTTT
>12|few|TRBJ2-7|TRBV15|NA
CATSRAGYEQYF
TGTGCCACCAGCAGAGCCGGGTACGAGCAGTACTTC
>11|many|TRBJ2-5|TRBV3-1|NA
CASSQERVKYF
TGTGCCAGCAGCCAAGAAAGGGTAAAGTACTTC
>15|many|TRBJ2-7|TRBV13|TRBD1
CASSSGQGAFDEQYF
TGTGCCAGCAGCTCAGGACAGGGGGCGTTTGACGAGCAGTACTTC
>15|NA|TRBJ2-5|TRBV5-1|NA
CATARDGRSGETQYF
TGCGCCACCGCTCGGGACGGACGTTCGGGTGAGACCCAGTACTTC
>13|NA|TRBJ2-1|TRBV5-1|NA
CASSSTGENEQFF
TGCGCCAGCAGCTCAACGGGAGAGAATGAGCAGTTCTTC
>19|many|TRBJ2-3|TRBV7-2|NA
CASSRIPPGGGGALDTQYF
TGTGCCAGCAGCCGTATCCCCCCCGGGGGAGGGGGGGCGTTAGATACGCAGTATTTT
>13|many|TRBJ2-3|TRBV29-1|TRBD1
CSVVGQNTDTQYF
TGCAGCGTTGTGGGACAGAACACAGATACGCAGTATTTT
>14|many|TRBJ2-2|TRBV12-3/TRBV12-4|NA
CASSLARFGGELFF
TGTGCCAGCAGTTTAGCGCGATTTGGCGGGGAGCTGTTTTTT
>13|NA|TRBJ1-1|TRBV5-5|NA
CANGHELNTEAFF
TGTGCCAACGGGCATGAATTAAACACTGAAGCTTTCTTT
>12|many|TRBJ1-1|TRBV18|NA
CASQKSNTEAFF
TGTGCCAGCCAGAAAAGTAACACTGAAGCTTTCTTT
>13|many|TRBJ2-2|TRBV12-3/TRBV12-4|NA
CASSLASTGELFF
TGTGCCAGCAGTCTCGCGAGTACCGGGGAGCTGTTTTTT
>13|NA|TRBJ2-1|TRBV6-2/TRBV6-3|NA
CASSKGSYNEQFF
TGTGCCAGCAGCAAGGGGTCCTACAATGAGCAGTTCTTC
>14|many|TRBJ2-7|TRBV6-2/TRBV6-3|TRBD1
CASSQSGTGTSQYF
TGTGCCAGCAGCCAGAGCGGGACAGGGACGTCGCAGTACTTC
>15|many|TRBJ2-1|TRBV18|NA
CASSRLDRHYNEQFF
TGTGCCAGCTCGCGACTAGATCGGCACTACAATGAGCAGTTCTTC
>13|many|TRBJ1-2|TRBV7-2|NA
CASSVDRLYGYTF
TGTGCCAGCAGCGTAGACCGACTCTATGGCTACACCTTC
>13|many|TRBJ1-5|TRBV28|NA
CASSLRPSQPQHF
TGTGCCAGCAGTTTACGCCCCAGCCAGCCCCAGCATTTT
>15|many|TRBJ1-3|TRBV6-1|NA
CASSRGDFSGNTIYF
TGTGCCAGCAGTAGGGGCGATTTCTCTGGAAACACCATATATTTT
>13|few|TRBJ1-5|TRBV7-9|NA
CASGFHANQPQHF
TGTGCCAGCGGATTCCACGCGAATCAGCCCCAGCATTTT
>15|NA|TRBJ2-2|TRBV10-3|TRBD1
CAISGTGARGGELFF
TGTGCCATCAGTGGTACAGGGGCTCGTGGCGGGGAGCTGTTTTTT
>17|many|TRBJ2-1|TRBV28|NA
CASSDQLGSTSYNEQFF
TGTGCCAGCAGCGATCAGTTGGGCAGTACCTCCTACAATGAGCAGTTCTTC
>13|many|TRBJ1-2|TRBV12-3/TRBV12-4|NA
CASSPGTHYGYTF
TGTGCCAGCAGCCCGGGAACGCACTATGGCTACACCTTC
>12|many|TRBJ1-4|TRBV11-2|NA
CASSPEGEKLFF
TGTGCCAGCAGCCCCGAGGGTGAAAAACTGTTTTTT
>13|many|TRBJ1-1|TRBV28|TRBD1
CASSPGGGVEAFF
TGTGCCAGCAGTCCAGGGGGGGGCGTTGAAGCTTTCTTT
>13|many|TRBJ2-3|TRBV7-9|TRBD2
CAAGGLGTDTQYF
TGTGCCGCGGGGGGTCTCGGCACAGATACGCAGTATTTT
>14|few|TRBJ1-2|TRBV5-4|NA
CASSPREVYYGYTF
TGTGCCAGCAGCCCAAGGGAGGTGTACTATGGCTACACCTTC
>15|many|TRBJ2-7|TRBV20-1|TRBD2
CSARDLAGDSYEQYF
TGCAGTGCTAGAGATTTAGCGGGGGACTCCTACGAGCAGTACTTC
>24|NA|TRBJ2-7|TRBV9|TRBD2
CASSVLRPTDLSTGGRGRTYEQYF
TGTGCCAGCAGCGTCTTAAGACCGACAGATTTGAGCACGGGAGGGAGGGGACGAACCTACGAGCAGTACTTC
>15|many|TRBJ2-7|TRBV5-1|TRBD2
CASSLGAGIWYEQYF
TGCGCCAGCAGCTTGGGAGCGGGGATCTGGTACGAGCAGTACTTC
>14|few|TRBJ2-5|TRBV2|NA
CATLTGRMAETQYF
TGTGCCACCTTAACAGGGAGGATGGCAGAGACCCAGTACTTC
>14|few|TRBJ1-2|TRBV7-9|TRBD1
CAILPRQGGNGYTF
TGTGCCATCCTACCCAGGCAGGGGGGCAACGGCTACACCTTC
>17|many|TRBJ1-2|TRBV5-8|NA
CASSSGTQGAWGYGYTF
TGTGCCAGCAGCTCCGGTACGCAGGGCGCTTGGGGATATGGCTACACCTTC
>12|many|TRBJ2-5|TRBV2|NA
CAGDIQQETQYF
TGTGCGGGGGACATACAGCAAGAGACCCAGTACTTC